This T cell receptor (beta chain) was identified in a study of PD-L1 blockade in urothelial cancer. Trimming at V came to 5 bases and at J to 9 bases, leaving 8 bases not matched to a gene. Germline V gene sequence: CDR1 SGHTA, CDR2 FQGTGA. There are 16 residues in the CDR3. The protocol was immunoSEQ multiplex PCR, while the TCRdb copy is restricted to in-frame clones and leaves out a portion. The table shows about 84,000 clones, with roughly 80% occurring only once. Sequencing used PBMCs, obtained around atezolizumab (anti-PD-L1) treatment. The origin of this receptor is a man in his sixties or seventies with urothelial cancer. The chain employs TRBV7-3 and TRBJ2-1; TRBD2 aligns across 15 bases. DNA of the CDR3: TGTGCCAGCAGCCAGGGACTAGCGGGGGGCCGGGGTGAGCAGTTCTTC. Translating gives CASSQGLAGGRGEQFF. Complete variable domain (other parts from reference TRBV7-3 and TRBJ2-1): GAGVSQTPSNKVTEKGKYVELRCDPISGHTALYWYRQSLGQGPEFLIYFQGTGAADDSGLPNDRFFAVRPEGSVSTLKIQRTERGDSAVYLCASSQGLAGGRGEQFFGPGTRLTVL.